The 9 T cell receptor beta chains presented below share a single source sample, sequenced in a study of CD8+CD57+ T cells in acquired aplastic anemia. The authors sequenced patients whose flow cytometry had shown CD8+CD57+ cell expansion. Investigators profiled TCR beta VDJ and CDR3 from genomic DNA template. TCRdb re-called the reads through MiXCR, storing one row per CDR3 protein. The repertoire includes roughly 290,000 distinct CDR3 sequences, 56% of them detected once, and roughly 1.2% sits in the top ten. Sequencing was performed on sorted CD4+, CD8+, or CD8+CD57+ T cells (not recorded which) from PBMCs. These receptors came from a human donor with aplastic anemia.

This clonotype was seen at least ten times. The V and J genes are TRBV7-8 and TRBJ2-5; 8 bases match TRBD2. The germline CDR1 and CDR2 sequences are SGHVS and FQNEAQ. CDR3 size: 16 residues. With V trimmed by 5 bases and J by 5 bases, 13 bases remained unmatched. CDR3 in DNA: TGTGCCAGCAGCCGGTCCCGTAGCGGGATGTGGGAGACCCAGTACTTC. Protein product: CASSRSRSGMWETQYF. Together with reference TRBV7-8 and TRBJ2-5, the CDR3 gives the full variable domain: GAGVSQSPRYKVAKRGQDVALRCDPISGHVSLFWYQQALGQGPEFLTYFQNEAQLDKSGLPSDRFFAERPEGSVSTLKIQRTQQEDSAVYLCASSRSRSGMWETQYFGPGTRLLVL.

The V gene is TRBV20-1, the J gene TRBJ1-1; the match to TRBD1 covers 8 bases. Germline CDR1 and CDR2: DFQATT and SNEGSKA (reference sequence). The trim removed 3 bases at V and 5 bases at J, leaving 2 bases unmatched. The CDR3 runs 12 residues. The DNA for the CDR3 is TGCAGTGCTAGGACAGGGGAGACTGAAGCTTTCTTT. It translates to CSARTGETEAFF.

This clonotype showed up many times. This rearrangement joins TRBV5-1 to TRBJ1-1; 8 bases align to TRBD1. Germline values: CDR1 SGHRS, CDR2 YFSETQ. With V trimmed by 2 bases and J by 1 base, 1 base remained unmatched. The CDR3 covers 14 residues. The CDR3 DNA reads TGCGCCAGCAGCTTAGGGACAGGGAACACTGAAGCTTTCTTT. Its translation: CASSLGTGNTEAFF.

This clonotype was picked up many times. This chain links TRBV4-1 with TRBJ1-5; D call uncertain. Trimming took 1 base from V and 3 from J, leaving 13 bases between them. This CDR3 is built from 16 residues. Per the germline V gene, CDR1 is MGHRA and CDR2 is YSYEKL. CDR3 nucleotide sequence: TGCGCCAGCAGCCAAGCATACCGGGAGTACAATCAGCCCCAGCATTTT. Amino acids: CASSQAYREYNQPQHF.

The table lists this clonotype with a few counts. The chain combines TRBV20-1 with TRBJ2-5; D is undetermined. The ends were cut back, 1 base at V and 5 bases at J, with 11 bases in the middle. The germline V gene has CDR1 DFQATT and CDR2 SNEGSKA (reference sequence). The CDR3 is 13 residues long. The CDR3 sequence: CSARVTPQETQYF. The CDR3 nucleotides read TGCAGTGCTAGAGTGACGCCCCAGGAGACCCAGTACTTC.

The table lists this clonotype with many counts. This rearrangement joins TRBV5-5 to TRBJ2-1, with D hard to call. This CDR3 is built from 14 residues. Germline loops: CDR1 SGHKS, CDR2 YYEKEE (reference sequence). Between the trimmed V and J ends, which lost 2 bases and 4 bases, there was a span of 10 bases. As DNA, the CDR3 is TGTGCCAGCAGCTTCTTTACTACTTACAATGAGCAGTTCTTC. As protein: CASSFFTTYNEQFF.

The chain is built from TRBV20-1 and TRBJ1-1; weak D call: TRBD1 (5 bases). Trimming took off 1 base at V and 0 bases at J, with 15 bases between the two ends. The CDR3 spans 16 residues. In germline, CDR1 is DFQATT, CDR2 SNEGSKA (reference sequence). The CDR3 DNA reads as TGCAGTGCTAGAGGTGTGGTATGGGGACTGAACACTGAAGCTTTCTTT. Amino acids: CSARGVVWGLNTEAFF.

To note about this clonotype: A much larger clone differs by one base, so this may be a read error. The V and J genes are TRBV18 and TRBJ1-5; TRBD1 is a possible D gene (5 bases). CDR1 and CDR2 from the germline V gene are KGHSH and LQKENI. This CDR3 is 16 amino acids long. The V end was cut by 2 bases, the J end by 5 bases, with 16 bases between. The CDR3 reads CASSPGLGVNDQPQHF. The CDR3 bases are TGTGCCAGCTCACCAGGACTGGGGGTTAACGATCAGCCCCAGCATTTT.

The V and J genes are TRBV5-1 and TRBJ2-5; TRBD1 agrees at 7 bases. CDR1 and CDR2 (germline): SGHRS, YFSETQ. The V gene end was trimmed by 4 bases and the J gene end by 2 bases; junction bases not matched to a gene: 8. The length of the CDR3 is 15 residues. The CDR3 nucleotides are TGCGCCAGCAGCCCCCAGACAGGGCATCAAGAGACCCAGTACTTC. Translating gives CASSPQTGHQETQYF.